The source of this T cell receptor (beta chain) is a study of blood T cells in healthy people across ages. A second about 6 to 12 cycle PCR used barcoded and J-beta primers. Every sample gave at least 2.5 million paired-end reads containing CDR3. TCRdb ran MiXCR on the 5' RACE reads and lists one entry per CDR3 protein. The table has about 670,000 distinct CDR3 sequences, around 52% seen once. V shed 8 bases and J 0 bases; nucleotides not matched to a gene: 7. The CDR3 is 14 amino acids. Germline V gives CDR1 MDHEN, CDR2 SYDVKM. The clonotype comes from a woman of 80 years or more in good health. Source material: blood. The chain is built from TRBV28 and TRBJ2-7; 7 nucleotides align to TRBD1. The CDR3 here is CASFQQGTSYEQYF. DNA of the CDR3: TGTGCCAGCTTTCAACAGGGGACCTCCTACGAGCAGTACTTC.